These 24 T cell receptor beta chains originate from one sample sequenced in a study of blood T cell repertoires in COVID-19. Generated by immunoSEQ multiplex PCR, the TCRdb table keeps only in-frame clones and is missing some. The sample includes roughly 97,000 clones, 60% to 85% seen only once; the top ten take around 7%. Sequencing input: peripheral blood. The receptor set was obtained from a man between 65 and 79 years old with acute or convalescent COVID-19.

The V gene is TRBV30, the J gene TRBJ1-5; 8 bases are a match to TRBD1. The CDR3 extends over 13 amino acids. J was trimmed by 4 bases and V by 2 bases; bases with no gene match: 1. Germline V gene lookup returns CDR1 GTSNPN and CDR2 SVGIG (reference sequence). This CDR3 reads CAWSRQGNQPQHF. In nucleotides, the CDR3 is TGTGCCTGGAGTAGACAGGGGAATCAGCCCCAGCATTTT.

The chain is built from TRBV9 and TRBJ1-3; TRBD1 matches 8 bases. Germline CDR1 is SGDLS and CDR2 is YYNGEE. This CDR3 has 16 residues. The ends lost 3 bases at V and 0 bases at J; junction bases unmatched: 5. The CDR3 DNA sequence: TGTGCCAGCAGCGCCGGACAGGGTTTCTCTGGAAACACCATATATTTT. Translating gives CASSAGQGFSGNTIYF.

The rearrangement joins TRBV3-1 (or the pseudogene TRBV3-2) to TRBJ2-3; D is unresolved. Germline V gene sequence: CDR1 LGHDT, CDR2 YNNKEL (reference sequence). There are 14 residues in the CDR3. Trimming took off 4 bases at V and 4 bases at J, with 12 bases between the two ends. DNA for the CDR3: TGTGCCAGCAGCCGAAGAGGCGCACCAGATACGCAGTATTTT. It encodes CASSRRGAPDTQYF.

V and J are TRBV2 and TRBJ2-5; 14 bases are a match to TRBD2. The junction had 10 bases not matched to a gene; V was cut back by 6 bases and J by 10 bases. CDR1 and CDR2 from the germline V gene are SNHLY and FYNNEI. CDR3 length: 15 residues. The CDR3 bases are TGTGCCAGCAGGAGGGGACTAGCGGGGGCGGGGGACCAGTACTTC. Amino acid sequence: CASRRGLAGAGDQYF.

In this sample, this clone is medium-sized. The rearrangement uses TRBV7-2 and TRBJ1-5; possible D gene TRBD1, 6 bases. Trimming took off 5 bases at V and 3 bases at J, with 11 bases between the two ends. This CDR3 contains 14 residues. The germline gives CDR1 SGHTA, CDR2 FQGNSA. The chain's CDR3 is CASSQDSSNQPQHF. CDR3 nucleotides: TGTGCCAGCAGCCAGGACAGTTCCAATCAGCCCCAGCATTTT.

This chain links TRBV5-1 with TRBJ2-5; 7 nucleotides line up with TRBD1. With 2 bases clipped from V and 5 bases from J, the junction kept 6 bases outside the gene matches. This CDR3 is built from 14 residues. Germline lookup yields CDR1 SGHRS and CDR2 YFSETQ. CDR3 in amino acids: CASSFRQGEETQYF. CDR3 bases: TGCGCCAGCAGCTTTCGCCAGGGGGAGGAGACCCAGTACTTC.

The count of this clone is one. This chain uses TRBV5-1 with TRBJ2-1; 8 nucleotides line up with TRBD1. V dropped 3 bases and J dropped 0; count of bases not matched to a gene: 5. Germline CDR1 SGHRS, CDR2 YFSETQ. The CDR3 runs to 16 residues. The CDR3 DNA reads as TGCGCCAGCAGCTCGACAGGGGATGTCTCCTACAATGAGCAGTTCTTC. Translating it yields CASSSTGDVSYNEQFF.

This chain uses TRBV7-8 with TRBJ1-1; the match to TRBD1 covers 9 bases. This CDR3 spans 15 amino acids. Germline trimming cut 0 bases from V and 10 bases from J; bases unmatched to any gene: 9. CDR1 and CDR2 from the germline V gene are SGHVS and FQNEAQ. The CDR3: CASSLALTGGDRAFF. In DNA form, the CDR3 reads TGTGCCAGCAGCTTAGCGTTGACAGGGGGGGATCGAGCTTTCTTT. Combining the CDR3 with reference TRBV7-8 and TRBJ1-1 gives the whole variable domain GAGVSQSPRYKVAKRGQDVALRCDPISGHVSLFWYQQALGQGPEFLTYFQNEAQLDKSGLPSDRFFAERPEGSVSTLKIQRTQQEDSAVYLCASSLALTGGDRAFFGQGTRLTVV.

This rearrangement joins TRBV30 to TRBJ1-1; the D gene is possibly TRBD1 (6 bases). Looked up from germline, CDR1 is GTSNPN and CDR2 is SVGIG (reference sequence). V lost 5 bases and J 3 bases, leaving 13 bases between the germline ends. This CDR3 is built from 13 residues. As DNA, the CDR3 is TGTGCCTGGGACATACAGGGTCACACTGAAGCTTTCTTT. The encoded protein is CAWDIQGHTEAFF.

This clone occurred a few times. This chain joins TRBV18 and TRBJ1-1; 7 bases are a match to TRBD1. The CDR3 is made up of 11 amino acids. The germline V gene encodes CDR1 KGHSH and CDR2 LQKENI. J lost 11 bases, V lost 3 bases, and 3 bases had no gene match. Here the CDR3 DNA reads TGTGCCAGCTCACCTGACAGGGAGGCTTTCTTT. Amino acids: CASSPDREAFF.

This clone was counted a few times. The chain employs TRBV27 and TRBJ2-1, with D possibly matching TRBD1 (5 bases). The CDR3 contains 13 residues. Germline loops: CDR1 MNHEY, CDR2 SMNVEV (reference sequence). V lost 4 bases to trimming and J lost 3 bases, with 7 bases between them. The DNA for the CDR3 is TGTGCCAGCAGTTATGGACACTACAATGAGCAGTTCTTC. Protein: CASSYGHYNEQFF.

The V call is TRBV19, the J call TRBJ2-1, with D possibly matching TRBD2 (5 bases). CDR3 length: 16 residues. Looked up from germline, CDR1 is LNHDA and CDR2 is SQIVND (reference sequence). Deletions cut 6 bases from V and 1 base from J, with 16 bases between. The chain's CDR3 is CASSHPRGNSYNEQFF. CDR3 in DNA: TGTGCCAGTAGCCATCCCCGAGGGAATTCCTACAATGAGCAGTTCTTC. The whole variable domain, filled in from reference TRBV19 and TRBJ2-1, reads DGGITQSPKYLFRKEGQNVTLSCEQNLNHDAMYWYRQDPGQGLRLIYYSQIVNDFQKGDIAEGYSVSREKKESFPLTVTSAQKNPTAFYLCASSHPRGNSYNEQFFGPGTRLTVL.

The chain combines TRBV7-9 with TRBJ2-1; 10 bases agree with TRBD1. Germline-derived CDR1 and CDR2 are SEHNR and FQNEAQ (reference sequence). This CDR3 contains 16 residues. The trim removed 2 bases at V and 8 bases at J, leaving 9 bases unmatched. The chain's CDR3 is CASSLRRQGALDEQFF. The DNA for the CDR3 is TGTGCCAGCAGCTTACGACGACAGGGGGCTTTAGATGAGCAGTTCTTC.

In this sample, this clone turned up a few times. This chain joins TRBV19 and TRBJ1-1, with 8 bases lining up with TRBD1. Looked up from germline, CDR1 is LNHDA and CDR2 is SQIVND (reference sequence). The CDR3 sequence is 16 residues long. With 5 bases clipped from V and 1 base from J, the junction kept 9 bases outside the gene matches. The CDR3 sequence is CASSPGQGAGNTEAFF. The CDR3 DNA sequence: TGTGCCAGTAGTCCCGGACAGGGCGCTGGGAACACTGAAGCTTTCTTT.

The chain combines TRBV6-5 with TRBJ1-2, with D maybe TRBD1 (6 bases). The CDR3 extends over 15 amino acids. Trimming removed 4 bases from V and 6 bases from J, with 18 bases in between. CDR1 MNHEY and CDR2 SVGAGI come from the germline V gene. In DNA form, the CDR3 reads TGTGCCAGCAGTTCCCTCTGGACAGCTGGAAATGGCTACACCTTC. Translating it yields CASSSLWTAGNGYTF.

V and J are TRBV9 and TRBJ2-7; no clear D gene. The CDR3 extends over 14 amino acids. Germline loops: CDR1 SGDLS, CDR2 YYNGEE. Trimming removed 0 bases at V and 4 bases at J, with 11 bases between. The CDR3 DNA sequence: TGTGCCAGCAGCGTAGGGCCGCAAGTATACGAGCAGTACTTC. Translating it yields CASSVGPQVYEQYF.

The chain links TRBV18 to TRBJ1-2, with TRBD1 matching 7 bases. V lost 3 bases, J lost 4 bases, and 11 bases stayed unmatched. The CDR3 contains 16 residues. Germline lookup yields CDR1 KGHSH and CDR2 LQKENI. CDR3 bases: TGTGCCAGCTCACCTTACCGGGACAGTTTACTCTATGGCTACACCTTC. It translates to CASSPYRDSLLYGYTF. Looking up the rest from reference TRBV18 and TRBJ1-2 gives the full variable domain: NAGVMQNPRHLVRRRGQEARLRCSPMKGHSHVYWYRQLPEEGLKFMVYLQKENIIDESGMPKERFSAEFPKEGPSILRIQQVVRGDSAAYFCASSPYRDSLLYGYTFGSGTRLTVV.

This rearrangement joins TRBV6-1 to TRBJ1-2; D is possibly TRBD1 (6 bases). V lost 2 bases and J 0 bases, leaving 13 bases between the germline ends. From germline, CDR1 is MNHNS and CDR2 SASEGT. The CDR3 has 16 residues. The CDR3 here is CASSESTTGANYGYTF. The CDR3 bases are TGTGCCAGCAGTGAATCTACGACAGGCGCTAACTATGGCTACACCTTC.

This rearrangement joins TRBV24-1 to TRBJ2-1; D unresolved. Germline-derived CDR1 and CDR2 are KGHDR and SFDVKD. V was pared by 12 bases and J by 6 bases, with 11 bases between. This CDR3 is built from 11 residues. CDR3 protein: CAVVAGNEQFF. In DNA, the CDR3 is TGTGCCGTAGTAGCTGGCAATGAGCAGTTCTTC.

The chain links TRBV7-8 to TRBJ1-1; unclear D gene. CDR3 length: 14 amino acids. Germline CDR1 SGHVS, CDR2 FQNEAQ. V lost 5 bases, J lost 3 bases, and 13 bases lay in between. CDR3 protein: CASSPGEVDTEAFF. The CDR3 DNA is TGTGCCAGCAGCCCCGGGGAGGTGGACACTGAAGCTTTCTTT.

The CDR3 nucleotides read TGTGCCAGAAGCTTGGGGCAGGCCCTTTATGGCTACACCTTC. As protein: CARSLGQALYGYTF. The genes are TRBV5-3 and TRBJ1-2; no reliable D call. TRBV5-3 is sorted into the ORF group, with uncertain function. Trimming cost V 0 bases and J 5 bases, with 11 bases left between them. The CDR3 sequence is 14 residues long.

This clone appeared a few times. The chain has TRBV5-1 and TRBJ2-2; D is unclear. Per germline, CDR1 SGHRS and CDR2 YFSETQ. V lost 0 bases to trimming and J lost 1 base, with 4 bases between them. The length of the CDR3 is 14 residues. This CDR3 reads CASSLDQNTGELFF. CDR3 DNA sequence: TGCGCCAGCAGCTTGGATCAGAACACCGGGGAGCTGTTTTTT.

The chain employs TRBV5-1 and TRBJ2-7; TRBD1 aligns across 7 bases. The ends lost 0 bases at V and 0 bases at J; junction bases unmatched: 9. This CDR3 contains 17 residues. Germline V gene sequence: CDR1 SGHRS, CDR2 YFSETQ. CDR3 amino acids: CASSLVASGQYSYEQYF. In nucleotides, the CDR3 is TGCGCCAGCAGCTTGGTGGCTTCGGGACAGTACTCCTACGAGCAGTACTTC.

The table lists this clone with a few counts. The chain employs TRBV7-3 and TRBJ2-3; a weak D match, TRBD1 (6 bases). The CDR3 runs 14 residues. Trimming removed 5 bases from V and 1 base from J, with 10 bases in between. Germline V gene data show CDR1 as SGHTA and CDR2 as FQGTGA. The DNA of the CDR3 is TGTGCCAGCAGCCTTACAGGGCGCACAGATACGCAGTATTTT. This codes for CASSLTGRTDTQYF.